This is a list of T cell receptor beta chains from one sample in a study of blood T cell repertoires in COVID-19. Assay used: immunoSEQ multiplex PCR; TCRdb lists only in-frame clones, some missing. The data hold about 340,000 clones, with around 87% observed a single time. Sequenced material: peripheral blood. The source is a woman aged 45-65 years with COVID-19, enrolled during active disease. Both conserved end residues are part of each CDR3. The D gene is left open where the match is weak. Not every row has a clone size; where given, it reads once, few, many or a size class.

CASSLSSRPSIYEQYF	TGTGCCAGCAGTTTATCGAGTCGTCCTAGTATCTACGAGCAGTACTTC	-	TRBV27	TRBJ2-7	-
CASSPSGRGRYNEQFF	TGTGCCAGCAGCCCTAGCGGGAGGGGTAGGTACAATGAGCAGTTCTTC	-	TRBV7-9	TRBJ2-1	TRBD2
CASSPSSGSTYEQYF	TGTGCCAGCTCACCCTCTAGCGGGAGTACCTACGAGCAGTACTTC	-	TRBV18	TRBJ2-7	TRBD2
CASSGLAEEMFF	TGTGCCAGCAGCGGACTAGCGGAGGAGATGTTCTTC	once	TRBV9	TRBJ2-1	TRBD2
CASSLYPQGARETGELFF	TGTGCCAGCAGCTTATACCCGCAGGGGGCGAGGGAGACCGGGGAGCTGTTTTTT	once	TRBV7-9	TRBJ2-2	TRBD1
CASSSGDNYGYTF	TGTGCCAGCAGCTCCGGGGATAACTATGGCTACACCTTC	-	TRBV12-3/TRBV12-4	TRBJ1-2	-
CASSSGRPGLTEAFF	TGTGCCAGCTCAAGCGGACGGCCCGGACTGACTGAAGCTTTCTTT	-	TRBV18	TRBJ1-1	-
CASSQGFAEVNTEAFF	TGCGCCAGCAGCCAAGGATTCGCAGAAGTGAACACTGAAGCTTTCTTT	-	TRBV4-3	TRBJ1-1	-
CASPTGLTSGANVLTF	TGTGCCAGCCCTACAGGGCTTACCTCTGGGGCCAACGTCCTGACTTTC	-	TRBV19	TRBJ2-6	-
CASGLPSGAQTQYF	TGTGCTAGTGGTTTGCCCTCAGGGGCTCAGACCCAGTACTTC	-	TRBV12-5	TRBJ2-5	-
CASSLNDRASYEQYF	TGTGCCAGCAGCCTCAACGACAGGGCCTCCTACGAGCAGTACTTC	-	TRBV7-8	TRBJ2-7	TRBD1
CASSKESTARLAGGPDTGELFF	TGTGCCAGCAGCAAAGAGTCGACAGCCCGACTAGCGGGAGGGCCGGACACCGGGGAGCTGTTTTTT	-	TRBV21-1	TRBJ2-2	-
CASSLAALSSGGVQYF	TGTGCCAGCAGCCTAGCCGCTCTCTCTAGCGGAGGTGTGCAGTACTTC	-	TRBV7-9	TRBJ2-7	TRBD2
CASSVVEGYEQYF	TGTGCCAGCAGTGTGGTAGAGGGTTACGAGCAGTACTTC	-	TRBV2	TRBJ2-7	-
CAWSLSGNQPQHF	TGTGCCTGGAGTTTATCAGGGAATCAGCCCCAGCATTTT	-	TRBV30	TRBJ1-5	-
CSVEDGVWAFF	TGCAGCGTTGAGGATGGAGTATGGGCTTTCTTT	once	TRBV29-1	TRBJ1-1	-
CASSSTGGSTEAFF	TGTGCCAGCAGTTCGACAGGGGGCTCTACTGAAGCTTTCTTT	-	TRBV6-5	TRBJ1-1	TRBD1